This entry lists 17 T cell receptor beta chains sequenced from one sample in a study of blood T cell repertoires in COVID-19. TCRdb keeps only in-frame clones here, not all; method: immunoSEQ multiplex PCR. This table has 210,000 or so clones, 84% appearing once. The source material was peripheral blood. These receptor sequences come from an elderly woman with COVID-19, enrolled during active disease.

The genes are TRBV6-2 or TRBV6-3 and TRBJ2-7; possible D gene TRBD2, 6 bases. The CDR3 has 18 amino acids. Germline V lookup: CDR1 MNHEY, CDR2 SVGEGT. Trimming stripped 0 bases from V and 0 bases from J, with 18 bases between. In DNA, the CDR3 is TGTGCCAGCAGTTACTCCTTCACTAGCTCGGCGCCCTCCTACGAGCAGTACTTC. Amino acids: CASSYSFTSSAPSYEQYF.

This chain connects TRBV9 to TRBJ2-2; no firm D call. Germline CDR1 is SGDLS and CDR2 is YYNGEE. The V end lost 3 bases, the J end lost 0 bases, and 9 bases lay between the germline ends. The CDR3 is 15 amino acids. The CDR3, as DNA: TGTGCCAGCAGCGCCCGGGTAGCGAACACCGGGGAGCTGTTTTTT. Encoded protein: CASSARVANTGELFF.

This clone was detected a few times. J is TRBJ1-1 and V is TRBV12-3 or TRBV12-4; D not certain. The CDR3 consists of 9 residues. Trimming pared 7 bases from V and 10 bases from J, leaving 7 bases between. This CDR3 is CASNLLAFF. The DNA for the CDR3 is TGTGCCAGCAATCTCCTAGCTTTCTTT.

This chain joins TRBV6-5 and TRBJ1-6; possible D gene TRBD1, 6 bases. Trimming left V 0 bases short and J 9 bases short, with 15 bases between. The CDR3 sequence is 16 residues long. Germline V gene data show CDR1 as MNHEY and CDR2 as SVGAGI. The CDR3 sequence is CASSYSGQISGSPLHF. The CDR3 DNA reads as TGTGCCAGCAGTTACTCTGGACAGATTAGTGGTTCACCCCTCCACTTT.

This rearrangement joins TRBV5-1 to TRBJ1-4; TRBD1 agrees at 9 bases. From germline, CDR1 is SGHRS and CDR2 YFSETQ. The V and J ends lost 4 bases and 6 bases, in that order; junction bases with no gene match: 7. The CDR3 has 15 amino acids. The DNA of the CDR3 is TGCGCCAGCAGCCGGGGGACAGGGCCATATGAAAAACTGTTTTTT. Amino acids: CASSRGTGPYEKLFF.

This rearrangement joins TRBV29-1 to TRBJ2-1, with 10 bases identical to TRBD1. V was pared by 8 bases and J by 7 bases, with 8 bases of the junction left unmatched. The CDR3 loop spans 13 amino acids. CDR1 and CDR2 from the germline V gene are SQVTM and ANQGSEA. The CDR3 sequence is CSIRQGAGNEQFF. In DNA, the CDR3 is TGCAGCATTCGACAGGGGGCTGGGAATGAGCAGTTCTTC.

The rearrangement joins TRBV7-3 to TRBJ2-1; TRBD2 agrees at 8 bases. The CDR3 runs 21 residues. CDR1 and CDR2 from the germline V gene are SGHTA and FQGTGA. V trimming: 5 bases; J trimming: 0 bases; junction bases outside the gene matches: 21. This chain's CDR3 is CASSPRGQAGESVRSYNEQFF. CDR3 coding DNA: TGTGCCAGCAGCCCGAGGGGCCAAGCGGGAGAGTCGGTTCGCTCCTACAATGAGCAGTTCTTC.

The V call is TRBV10-2, the J call TRBJ1-2; 11 nucleotides agree with TRBD1. The CDR3 sequence is 14 residues long. Germline trimming cut 3 bases from V and 11 bases from J; bases unmatched to any gene: 8. Germline values: CDR1 WSHSY, CDR2 SAAADI. The CDR3 DNA reads as TGCGCCAGCAGTGAACCGGGACAGGGGGATAGGTACACCTTC. Residues: CASSEPGQGDRYTF.

The CDR3 region is CASSYSPGGGGNTIYF. The DNA for the CDR3 is TGTGCCAGCAGTTACTCGCCAGGGGGCGGTGGAAACACCATATATTTT. V and J are TRBV6-5 and TRBJ1-3, with 8 bases matching TRBD1. Germline V gene sequence: CDR1 MNHEY, CDR2 SVGAGI. J gave up 3 bases and V 0 bases, and 4 bases lay outside the gene matches. The CDR3 runs to 16 residues.

The chain joins TRBV7-8 to TRBJ2-2; maybe TRBD1 (6 bases). CDR3 length: 14 residues. The V end lost 1 base, the J end lost 4 bases, and 7 bases lay between the germline ends. Germline CDR1 is SGHVS and CDR2 is FQNEAQ. Here the CDR3 DNA reads TGTGCCAGCAGCTTAGACAGGGCCACCGGGGAGCTGTTTTTT. Residues: CASSLDRATGELFF. Filled out from reference TRBV7-8 and TRBJ2-2, the complete variable domain reads GAGVSQSPRYKVAKRGQDVALRCDPISGHVSLFWYQQALGQGPEFLTYFQNEAQLDKSGLPSDRFFAERPEGSVSTLKIQRTQQEDSAVYLCASSLDRATGELFFGEGSRLTVL.

V gene TRBV9 combines with J gene TRBJ2-7; D perhaps matches TRBD1 (5 bases). Trimming removed 0 bases at V and 0 bases at J, with 10 bases between. Looked up from germline, CDR1 is SGDLS and CDR2 is YYNGEE. This CDR3 contains 15 residues. CDR3 DNA: TGTGCCAGCAGCGTAGATCTGCAGGGCTCCTACGAGCAGTACTTC. It is translated as CASSVDLQGSYEQYF.

V is TRBV5-1 and J is TRBJ2-5; TRBD2 aligns across 7 bases. J was trimmed by 1 base and V by 4 bases; bases with no gene match: 7. This CDR3 has 15 residues. Germline V lookup: CDR1 SGHRS, CDR2 YFSETQ. CDR3 sequence: CASSRPLAGQETQYF. For the CDR3, the DNA is TGCGCCAGCAGCCGGCCCTTAGCGGGCCAAGAGACCCAGTACTTC.

This rearrangement joins TRBV5-1 to TRBJ1-3, with 11 positions matching TRBD1. The germline V gene encodes CDR1 SGHRS and CDR2 YFSETQ. Germline trimming cut 3 bases from V and 11 bases from J; bases unmatched to any gene: 7. The CDR3 runs 14 residues. The DNA of the CDR3 is TGCGCCAGCAGCTCCCGGGACAGGGGGTCGGCCATATATTTT. The encoded protein is CASSSRDRGSAIYF.

The rearrangement joins TRBV6-4 to TRBJ1-1; D is ambiguous. From germline, CDR1 is MRHNA and CDR2 SNTAGT. V was pared by 8 bases and J by 4 bases, with 11 bases between. This CDR3 has 12 residues. The DNA of the CDR3 is TGTGCCAGCCCTTCTGGGCCCACTGAAGCTTTCTTT. This encodes CASPSGPTEAFF.

CDR3 in amino acids: CASSFGGFGEQYF. For the CDR3, the DNA is TGTGCCAGCAGTTTCGGGGGTTTTGGGGAGCAGTACTTC. V gene TRBV27 combines with J gene TRBJ2-7, with D perhaps TRBD2 (6 bases). The V and J ends lost 3 bases and 7 bases respectively, with 13 bases between them. This CDR3 contains 13 residues. Germline V gives CDR1 MNHEY, CDR2 SMNVEV (reference sequence).

The sample holds one count of this clone. The chain couples TRBV11-2 to TRBJ2-7; D perhaps matches TRBD1 (5 bases). Deletions cut 1 base from V and 4 bases from J, with 20 bases between. The CDR3 runs 17 residues. Germline V CDR1 and CDR2: SGHAT, FQNNGV. As DNA, the CDR3 is TGTGCCAGCAGCTTAGGCTCATGGGGCCAGAATTTATACGAGCAGTACTTC. The encoded protein is CASSLGSWGQNLYEQYF.

The rearrangement joins TRBV7-9 to TRBJ2-1; 11 bases agree with TRBD2. CDR1 is SEHNR and CDR2 is FQNEAQ in the germline V gene (reference sequence). CDR3 length equals 17 residues. Trimming cost V 5 bases and J 7 bases; bases outside gene matches: 13. This CDR3 is CASSLGGSGRERNEQFF. CDR3 nucleotides: TGTGCCAGCAGCCTGGGGGGTAGCGGGAGGGAGAGAAATGAGCAGTTCTTC.